The 23 T cell receptor beta chains reported below all come from one sample, sequenced in a study of cytomegalovirus exposure and HLA in healthy donors. This PCR relied on a set of 60 Vbeta primers and 13 Jbeta primers. Sequencing used immunoSEQ multiplex PCR; TCRdb keeps in-frame clones, though not all of them. The sample lists about 180,000 clones, 70% to 75% occurring once. The sample taken for sequencing was PBMCs. These receptors were taken from a male donor in good health and CMV-seronegative.

V usage is TRBV4-2 and J usage is TRBJ2-1, with TRBD2 identical over 8 bases. J gave up 5 bases and V 0 bases, and 9 bases lay outside the gene matches. CDR1 is LGHNA and CDR2 is YNFKEQ in the germline V gene. The CDR3 contains 17 residues. CDR3 DNA: TGTGCCAGCAGCCAAGATCTTTGGCGGGAGGTCAACAATGAGCAGTTCTTC. Translation gives CASSQDLWREVNNEQFF.

The chain links TRBV6-1 to TRBJ2-3; the match to TRBD2 covers 7 bases. V dropped 0 bases and J dropped 5; count of bases not matched to a gene: 5. The CDR3 loop spans 15 amino acids. The germline gives CDR1 MNHNS, CDR2 SASEGT. The CDR3 coding sequence is TGTGCCAGCAGTGAAGCAGCGGGATTAGTAGATACGCAGTATTTT. It is translated as CASSEAAGLVDTQYF.

This clone was seen a single time. The J gene is TRBJ1-3, the V gene TRBV30, with D possibly TRBD1 on 6 matching bases. Germline V gene sequence: CDR1 GTSNPN, CDR2 SVGIG (reference sequence). The V gene lost 1 base and the J gene lost 3 bases, with 10 bases spanning the gap. The length of the CDR3 is 14 residues. The CDR3 sequence is CAWSGGQGGNTIYF. The CDR3 coding sequence is TGTGCCTGGAGTGGGGGGCAGGGTGGAAACACCATATATTTT.

In this sample, this clone turned up a few times. The chain uses TRBV5-1 and TRBJ2-7; 9 bases align to TRBD1. The germline gives CDR1 SGHRS, CDR2 YFSETQ. The CDR3 runs 15 residues. Trimming cost V 4 bases and J 2 bases; bases outside gene matches: 7. The CDR3 coding sequence is TGCGCCAGCAGCGGGGGGGGACAGGGCGCCTACGAGCAGTACTTC. The encoded protein is CASSGGGQGAYEQYF.

The gene calls are TRBV19 and TRBJ1-5, with 7 nucleotides matching TRBD1. The CDR3 runs 16 residues. After removal of 4 bases from V and 2 bases from J, the junction contained 8 bases not matched to a gene. CDR1 and CDR2 (germline): LNHDA, SQIVND (reference sequence). CDR3 in DNA: TGTGCCAGTAGTACCCCGACAGGGTTGGGCAATCAGCCCCAGCATTTT. It translates to CASSTPTGLGNQPQHF.

This clone was found once. The V and J genes are TRBV11-3 and TRBJ1-3; perhaps TRBD1 as D (6 bases). V lost 0 bases, J lost 0 bases, and 12 bases lay in between. The CDR3 totals 17 residues. Germline CDR1 reads SGHNT; CDR2 reads YENEEA. The CDR3 region has the DNA TGTGCCAGCAGCTTAGATCTGGGACACGGCTCTGGAAACACCATATATTTT. Translating gives CASSLDLGHGSGNTIYF.

The chain couples TRBV20-1 to TRBJ2-7; D is unresolved. The CDR3 sequence is 11 residues long. Germline CDR1 and CDR2: DFQATT and SNEGSKA (reference sequence). V shed 2 bases and J shed 4 bases, with 6 bases lying between them. The CDR3 bases are TGCAGTGCTAGAAACATGTACGAGCAGTACTTC. It specifies CSARNMYEQYF.

This clone was found once. The V gene is TRBV6-6, the J gene TRBJ1-5; D is uncertain. The CDR3 covers 14 residues. In germline, CDR1 is MNHNY, CDR2 SVGAGI (reference sequence). The ends were cut back, 4 bases at V and 3 bases at J, with 10 bases in the middle. CDR3 sequence reads: CASSSTGVNQPQHF. CDR3 bases: TGTGCCAGCAGTTCTACCGGGGTCAATCAGCCCCAGCATTTT.

The rearrangement joins TRBV29-1 to TRBJ1-5, with D perhaps matching TRBD1 (5 bases). Germline V gene data show CDR1 as SQVTM and CDR2 as ANQGSEA. The CDR3 totals 14 residues. Trimming took 6 bases from V and 6 from J, leaving 18 bases between them. CDR3 sequence reads: CSVGGGENGQPQHF. The CDR3 coding sequence is TGCAGCGTCGGCGGAGGGGAGAACGGTCAGCCCCAGCATTTT.

This chain uses TRBV9 with TRBJ2-1, with D perhaps TRBD2 (5 bases). The germline CDR1 and CDR2 sequences are SGDLS and YYNGEE. The CDR3 sequence is 14 residues long. Trimming took off 2 bases at V and 8 bases at J, with 14 bases between the two ends. CDR3 bases: TGTGCCAGCAGCGTTGGGCTAGCTGGCCATGAGCAGTTCTTC. Encoded protein: CASSVGLAGHEQFF.

This rearrangement joins TRBV9 to TRBJ1-2, with D unresolved. The CDR3 sequence is 14 residues long. The germline V gene has CDR1 SGDLS and CDR2 YYNGEE. Deletions cut 2 bases from V and 6 bases from J, with 14 bases between. The CDR3 DNA reads as TGTGCCAGCAGCGTCGGGGTGATTGACCATGGCTACACCTTC. This codes for CASSVGVIDHGYTF.

The V gene is TRBV6-1, the J gene TRBJ2-5, with no clear D. The J call may not be correct, given that the DNA end is closer to TRBJ2-7. Germline assignment: CDR1 MNHNS and CDR2 SASEGT. This CDR3 has 13 residues. CDR3 coding DNA: TGTGCCAGCAAAGAAAAGAGTACGTACGAGCAGTACTTC. It specifies CASKEKSTYEQYF.

This clone has just a few counts. This chain connects TRBV29-1 to TRBJ1-6, with a tentative D call TRBD1 (6 bases). Trimming took off 6 bases at V and 6 bases at J, with 12 bases between the two ends. Germline V CDR1 and CDR2: SQVTM, ANQGSEA. CDR3 length: 13 amino acids. The CDR3 DNA sequence: TGCAGCGTCCGATCGGACAGTAATTCACCCCTCCACTTT. Protein product: CSVRSDSNSPLHF.

This clone is medium-sized within its sample. The chain employs TRBV11-2 and TRBJ1-1; the D gene is possibly TRBD1 (6 bases). V lost 5 bases, J lost 0 bases, and 19 bases lay in between. Germline CDR1 reads SGHAT; CDR2 reads FQNNGV. CDR3 length: 17 amino acids. In nucleotides, the CDR3 is TGTGCCAGCAGCCTAACAAAAATGGACAGCATGAACACTGAAGCTTTCTTT. Protein product: CASSLTKMDSMNTEAFF.

This chain uses TRBV7-3 with TRBJ2-7; TRBD1 agrees at 11 bases. This CDR3 region has 14 residues. Per the germline V gene, CDR1 is SGHTA and CDR2 is FQGTGA. Trimming removed 2 bases from V and 7 bases from J; junction bases left unmatched: 4. The CDR3 nucleotides are TGTGCCAGCAGCTTAGTTGGGACAGGGGGTGAGCAGTACTTC. This gives the protein CASSLVGTGGEQYF.

The chain couples TRBV7-2 to TRBJ2-7; the D is unclear. V lost 1 base, J lost 2 bases, and 21 bases lay in between. The CDR3 is 18 residues long. Germline V gives CDR1 SGHTA, CDR2 FQGNSA. The CDR3 region has the DNA TGTGCCAGCAGCTTAGGTCGGTTACTAAGCCAAGGCCCCTACGAGCAGTACTTC. This sequence encodes CASSLGRLLSQGPYEQYF.

This rearrangement joins TRBV23-1 to TRBJ2-1; 9 positions match TRBD2. TRBV23-1 is placed among ORFs of uncertain function. The CDR3 consists of 22 residues. J gave up 0 bases and V 0 bases, and 18 bases lay outside the gene matches. The CDR3 spells CASSQSKSPRAGGPHSYNEQFF. The CDR3 DNA is TGCGCCAGCAGTCAATCGAAATCTCCGCGAGCGGGGGGCCCTCACTCCTACAATGAGCAGTTCTTC.

CDR3: CASSQDFPGANSNQPQHF. For the CDR3, the DNA is TGCGCCAGCAGCCAAGATTTCCCGGGAGCTAATAGCAATCAGCCCCAGCATTTT. The chain carries TRBV4-1 and TRBJ1-5; D remains ambiguous. CDR1 is MGHRA and CDR2 is YSYEKL in the germline V gene. CDR3 length: 18 amino acids. V was cut by 0 bases and J by 0 bases, with 15 bases left in between.

A word on this clone: Mismatch with germline at one junction end may stem from a read error. The gene calls are TRBV7-9 and TRBJ1-5; perhaps TRBD1 as D (5 bases). Looked up from germline, CDR1 is SEHNR and CDR2 is FQNEAQ (reference sequence). This CDR3 has 15 residues. The CDR3 region is CSSSFSGGANQPQHF. The CDR3 DNA reads TGTTCCAGCAGCTTTTCGGGAGGGGCCAATCAGCCCCAGCATTTT.

The chain is built from TRBV6-1 and TRBJ2-1, with 8 nucleotides matching TRBD1. The J segment lost 4 bases and the V segment lost 4 bases, leaving 6 bases of the junction unmatched. Germline CDR1 is MNHNS and CDR2 is SASEGT. This CDR3 region has 15 residues. CDR3 DNA: TGTGCCAGCAGTGCCCAGGGGGCCCTATACAATGAGCAGTTCTTC. Amino acids: CASSAQGALYNEQFF.

This clone was recorded only once. This chain uses TRBV28 with TRBJ2-3; 7 nucleotides match TRBD2. V was clipped by 4 bases and J by 1 base; unmatched bases: 11. The CDR3 runs 17 residues. The germline gives CDR1 MDHEN, CDR2 SYDVKM. This CDR3 is CASSSPGRVEGTDTQYF. CDR3 nucleotides: TGTGCCAGCAGTTCCCCAGGGAGGGTCGAGGGCACAGATACGCAGTATTTT.

This sequence joins TRBV4-1 and TRBJ1-2; no clear D. The CDR3 extends over 15 amino acids. Germline assignment: CDR1 MGHRA and CDR2 YSYEKL. With 5 bases removed from V and 4 bases from J, the gap between germline ends came to 17 bases. In nucleotides, the CDR3 is TGCGCCAGCAGCGGTACACAACGGGAGGGCTATGGCTACACCTTC. It specifies CASSGTQREGYGYTF.

V gene TRBV6-5 combines with J gene TRBJ2-5; D is perhaps TRBD1 (5 bases). The length of the CDR3 is 14 residues. Trimming took off 0 bases at V and 7 bases at J, with 12 bases between the two ends. Germline CDR1 MNHEY, CDR2 SVGAGI. CDR3 in DNA: TGTGCCAGCAGTTACTCTGGTAGGGGTTTGACCCAGTACTTC. Translating it yields CASSYSGRGLTQYF.